This T cell receptor (beta chain) is from a study of tumor-infiltrating lymphocytes in primary liver carcinoma. Whole-study results and caveats: Lower overlap was observed for tumor-adjacent and tumor-blood pairs relative to tumor region pairs. A significantly higher top-250-clone fraction was recorded for tumors than for blood (p = 0.039).

The source of the blood RNA was unsorted whole blood, and germline DNA was extracted as well. Using a constant-region primer together with ProtoScript II reverse transcriptase, TCR beta cDNA was made from roughly 500 ng of total RNA. Libraries covering TCR beta were generated through three nested multiplex PCR rounds (using a slightly modified ARM-PCR). The two initial PCR rounds, roughly 9 cycles each, used TRBV1-TRBV30 forward and C-beta reverse primers. TCRdb redid the calling of the multiplex PCR reads with MiXCR, one entry per CDR3 protein. Among over 250,000 distinct CDR3 sequences listed, roughly 60% were seen once. Trimming shortened V by 4 bases and J by 6 bases, and 9 bases separated the two germline ends. CDR3 length: 13 amino acids. This clonotype came up a few times. Its antigen is unidentified.

The sequence was obtained from a woman under 40 with primary liver carcinoma and hepatitis B virus infection. The sample comprised peripheral blood. The J gene is TRBJ2-2, the V gene TRBV12-3 or TRBV12-4; D gene uncertain. The CDR3 DNA is TGTGCCAGCAGTTCCCGGGCAGCCGGGGAGCTGTTTTTT. Protein product: CASSSRAAGELFF.